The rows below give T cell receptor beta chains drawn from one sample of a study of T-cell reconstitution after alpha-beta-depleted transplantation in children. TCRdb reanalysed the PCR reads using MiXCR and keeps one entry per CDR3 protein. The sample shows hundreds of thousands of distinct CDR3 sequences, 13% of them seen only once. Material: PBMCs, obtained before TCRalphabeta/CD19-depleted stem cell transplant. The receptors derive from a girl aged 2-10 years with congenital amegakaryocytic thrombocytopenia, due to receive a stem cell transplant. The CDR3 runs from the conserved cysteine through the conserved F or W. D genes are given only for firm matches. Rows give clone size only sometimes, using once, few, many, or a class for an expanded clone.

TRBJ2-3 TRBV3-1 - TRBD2 TGTGCCAGCAGCCCAAGCGGGATGGCAGATACGCAGTATTTT CASSPSGMADTQYF
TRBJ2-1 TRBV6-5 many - TGTGCCAGCAGTTACAACAGGGTCCCTTACAATGAGCAGTTCTTC CASSYNRVPYNEQFF
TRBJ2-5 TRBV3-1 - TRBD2 TGTGCCAGCAGCCATTGGACTAGCGGGGGTCAAGAGACCCAGTACTTC CASSHWTSGGQETQYF
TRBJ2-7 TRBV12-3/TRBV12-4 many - TGTGCCAGCAGTCAGGCTAGCGAGACCTACGAGCAGTACTTC CASSQASETYEQYF
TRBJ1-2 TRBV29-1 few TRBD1 TGCAGCGGCTTAAGACAGGGCGCTAACTATGGCTACACCTTC CSGLRQGANYGYTF
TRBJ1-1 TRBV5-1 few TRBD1 TGCGCCAGCAGACTTAGGACAGGGCTCGCTGAAGCTTTCTTT CASRLRTGLAEAFF
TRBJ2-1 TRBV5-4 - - TGTGCCAGCAGCAGAGGAGCGGATAGGACTGAGCAGTTCTTC CASSRGADRTEQFF
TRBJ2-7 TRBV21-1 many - TGTGCCAGCAGCAAAGTCGAGCAGTACTTC CASSKVEQYF
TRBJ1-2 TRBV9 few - TGTGCCAGCAGCGTAACTGATTATGGCTACACCTTC CASSVTDYGYTF
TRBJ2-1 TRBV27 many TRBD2 TGTGCCAGCAGTTTTGAGCGGGAGGGCCCAGTAGATGAGCAGTTCTTC CASSFEREGPVDEQFF
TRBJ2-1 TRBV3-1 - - TGTGCCAGCAGCCAAGATCCCCGGAGCTCCTACAATGAGCAGTTCTTC CASSQDPRSSYNEQFF
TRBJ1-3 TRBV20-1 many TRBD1 TGCAGTGCTACCCGGACAGGAGACACCATATATTTT CSATRTGDTIYF
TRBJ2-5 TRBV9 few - TGTGCCAGCAGCCCGGGCATTACGGGCGCGAGCGCACAAGAGACCCAGTACTTC CASSPGITGASAQETQYF
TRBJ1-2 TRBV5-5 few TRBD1 TGTGCCAGCAGCCTAACCTGGGACAGGGCAGAAGGTGGCTACACCTTC CASSLTWDRAEGGYTF
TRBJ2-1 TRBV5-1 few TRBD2 TGCGCCAGCAGCCTGCAAGGACTAGCGCCGGGAGACAATGAGCAGTTCTTC CASSLQGLAPGDNEQFF
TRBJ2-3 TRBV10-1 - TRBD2 TGCGCCAGCAGTGAGAGACTAGCGGAGATAACAGATACGCAGTATTTT CASSERLAEITDTQYF
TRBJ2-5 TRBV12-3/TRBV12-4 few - TGTGCCAGCAGTTTAGCCAAATGGGAGACCCAGTACTTC CASSLAKWETQYF
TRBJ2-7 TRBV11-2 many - TGTGCCAGCAGCCGATTCAGACTCAGAGAAGAGCGGGAGTACTTC CASSRFRLREEREYF
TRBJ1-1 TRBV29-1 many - TGCAGCGTTGAAAGGACTATGAACACTGAAGCTTTCTTT CSVERTMNTEAFF
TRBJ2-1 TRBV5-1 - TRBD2 TGCGCCAGCAGCCCGAGACTAGCGGGGCTCTACAATGAGCAGTTCTTC CASSPRLAGLYNEQFF